These T cell receptor beta chains were read from a single sample in a study of control samples from healthy donors and cancer patients. The method was immunoSEQ multiplex PCR; TCRdb's version includes in-frame clones alone and lacks a portion of them. The sample includes approximately 100,000 clones, roughly 89% of them seen just once. The sample comprised blood. The receptors come from a woman between 50 and 59 years old in good health. Each CDR3 is given with its conserved first and last residue. A D gene is named only where the DNA matches it firmly.

cdr3_aa,cdr3_length,j_call,d_call,v_call
CASSTGLADNTGELFF,16,TRBJ2-2,TRBD2,TRBV5-6
CASSHPGTGGPGGYTF,16,TRBJ1-2,TRBD1,TRBV3-1/TRBV3-2
CASTGTAILAKNIQYF,16,TRBJ2-4,TRBD1,TRBV2
CASSAAHNYGYTF,13,TRBJ1-2,NA,TRBV25-1
CASRGTETYNEQFF,14,TRBJ2-1,TRBD1,TRBV2
CASSFLGEQYF,11,TRBJ2-7,NA,TRBV12-3/TRBV12-4
CASSLSFGRPGELFF,15,TRBJ2-2,TRBD2,TRBV7-9
CASSQDRRGTEAFF,14,TRBJ1-1,NA,TRBV4-1
CASSVGGNTEAFF,13,TRBJ1-1,NA,TRBV25-1
CASSSTISGTEAFF,14,TRBJ1-1,NA,TRBV7-9
CASSLVGGQPQHF,13,TRBJ1-5,NA,TRBV5-1
CASSIGGGAVNEKLFF,16,TRBJ1-4,NA,TRBV19
CASSQGDLVGSQPQHF,16,TRBJ1-5,NA,TRBV3-1/TRBV3-2
CASSESGLYGYTF,13,TRBJ1-2,NA,TRBV10-1
CASSLVAGETQYF,13,TRBJ2-5,TRBD2,TRBV5-6
CASRTTGMGYTF,12,TRBJ1-2,TRBD1,TRBV28
CASSPGGNQPQHF,13,TRBJ1-5,NA,TRBV12-3/TRBV12-4
CASSVPRCAEAFF,13,TRBJ1-1,NA,TRBV21-1
CASSLWGAEDSPLHF,15,TRBJ1-6,NA,TRBV5-1
CASSPLVLGRSPLHF,15,TRBJ1-6,NA,TRBV3-1/TRBV3-2
CASRPITNYGYTF,13,TRBJ1-2,NA,TRBV2
CASSRILNTEAFF,13,TRBJ1-1,NA,TRBV6-5
CASSLAQGLDYNSPLHF,17,TRBJ1-6,TRBD1,TRBV5-1
CAPGFWDMYSSPLHF,15,TRBJ1-6,NA,TRBV9
CASSEATTGLGEQFF,15,TRBJ2-1,NA,TRBV6-1
CASSEKRNYGYTF,13,TRBJ1-2,NA,TRBV10-1
CASSYLGGSSTDTQYF,16,TRBJ2-3,TRBD2,TRBV6-2/TRBV6-3
CASSEGGRGDTQYF,14,TRBJ2-3,NA,TRBV5-6
CASQGYYTDTQYF,13,TRBJ2-3,NA,TRBV9